The clone carrying this T cell receptor (beta chain) has more than one count but fewer than ten. Antigen unknown. This sample was included in a study of Ad26.COV2.S vaccination and SARS-CoV-2 variants. Points from the study as a whole: Responses of spike-specific T cells (both CD8+ and CD4+) reportedly showed substantial breadth after vaccination.

Germline V CDR1 and CDR2: WNHNN, SYGVQD (reference sequence). This CDR3 contains 15 residues. The trim removed 4 bases at V and 4 bases at J, leaving 7 bases unmatched. This sample's treatment: 15 to 20 received Ad26.COV2.S at low or high dose, single or two shots; 5 received placebo; per-sample allocation not given. Vaccine and placebo recipients were sampled on day 63 after the first injection. TCRdb's table, derived via immunoSEQ multiplex PCR, lists solely in-frame clones and lacks some. The sample contains some 300,000 clones, about 86% of which appear only once. The TCR comes from a person aged 18-60 years who received the Ad26.COV2.S COVID-19 vaccine or a placebo. The sample consisted of peripheral blood, taken in a trial of Ad26.COV2.S vaccine versus placebo. The rearrangement joins TRBV10-1 to TRBJ1-3; 7 bases fit TRBD1. CDR3 DNA sequence: TGCGCCAGCAGTGCCGGGACAGCTGACGGAAACACCATATATTTT. Translated, it gives CASSAGTADGNTIYF.